The 20 T cell receptor beta chains below come from one sample, sequenced in a study of radiation and T cells in renal cell carcinoma. The time point: baseline pretreatment blood. Treatment denoted: 15 Gy SBRT to primary tumor, nephrectomy 4 weeks later. The method was immunoSEQ multiplex PCR; TCRdb's version includes in-frame clones alone and lacks a portion of them. The sample includes approximately 100,000 clones, approximately 86% of them seen just once. Specimen: blood, collected from a patient whose treatment included radiotherapy and nephrectomy. These receptor sequences come from a man aged 50 to 60 with renal cell carcinoma.

The chain recombines TRBV13 with TRBJ1-5; D call uncertain. Trimming took 5 bases from V and 6 from J, leaving 11 bases between them. Germline CDR1 reads PRHDT; CDR2 reads FYEKMQ (reference sequence). The CDR3 contains 13 residues. This CDR3 reads CASSPSNGQPQHF. CDR3 DNA sequence: TGTGCCAGCAGCCCATCGAATGGTCAGCCCCAGCATTTT.

J is TRBJ2-6 and V is TRBV5-1; TRBD1 aligns across 7 bases. The CDR3 contains 15 residues. The ends lost 9 bases at V and 2 bases at J; junction bases unmatched: 8. CDR1 is SGHRS and CDR2 is YFSETQ in the germline V gene. The CDR3 is CATQTGTAGANVLTF. CDR3 nucleotides: TGCGCCACCCAAACTGGGACAGCTGGGGCCAACGTCCTGACTTTC.

V gene TRBV11-1 combines with J gene TRBJ2-7; possible D gene TRBD1, 5 bases. The germline V and J ends were trimmed by 2 bases and 2 bases, with 13 bases remaining between them. The CDR3 is 15 residues long. Germline values: CDR1 SGHAT, CDR2 FQDESV (reference sequence). The CDR3 here is CASSLNRGIPYEQYF. CDR3 in DNA: TGTGCCAGCAGCTTAAATAGGGGTATTCCCTACGAGCAGTACTTC.

This chain links TRBV9 with TRBJ2-5, with 7 positions matching TRBD1. V shed 4 bases, J shed 3 bases, and the junction held 6 bases outside the gene matches. Per the germline V gene, CDR1 is SGDLS and CDR2 is YYNGEE. CDR3 length equals 14 residues. The CDR3 reads CASSPGQGEETQYF. As DNA, the CDR3 is TGTGCCAGCAGCCCTGGGCAGGGGGAAGAGACCCAGTACTTC.

The V gene is TRBV18, the J gene TRBJ1-2, with D possibly being TRBD1 (5 bases). V dropped 3 bases and J dropped 6 bases, with 17 bases sitting between them. The length of the CDR3 is 15 residues. Germline CDR1 KGHSH, CDR2 LQKENI. The CDR3 spells CASSPTSQGLDGYTF. The CDR3 nucleotides are TGTGCCAGCTCACCTACGAGTCAGGGTTTAGATGGCTACACCTTC.

V usage is TRBV15 and J usage is TRBJ1-2; D not certain. Trimming left V 4 bases short and J 1 base short, with 4 bases between. CDR3 length equals 12 residues. Germline CDR1 reads LNHNV; CDR2 reads YYDKDF (reference sequence). CDR3 loop: CATSKDNYGYTF. As DNA, the CDR3 is TGTGCCACCAGCAAGGATAACTATGGCTACACCTTC.

The chain recombines TRBV2 with TRBJ2-7; TRBD2 agrees at 7 bases. Germline values: CDR1 SNHLY, CDR2 FYNNEI. V shed 6 bases, J shed 2 bases, and the junction held 7 bases outside the gene matches. The CDR3 loop spans 14 amino acids. CDR3 DNA: TGTGCCAGCAGCCGAAGTACTAGCGCCTACGAGCAGTACTTC. Amino acids: CASSRSTSAYEQYF.

The chain recombines TRBV5-6 with TRBJ2-7; TRBD2 might be the D (5 bases). Germline assignment: CDR1 SGHDT and CDR2 YYEEEE. This CDR3 is built from 14 residues. With 4 bases removed from V and 1 base from J, the gap between germline ends came to 12 bases. CDR3 sequence: CASSPGIHSYEQYF. CDR3 DNA: TGTGCCAGCAGCCCCGGGATACATTCCTACGAGCAGTACTTC.

J is TRBJ2-5 and V is TRBV6-5; 7 bases match TRBD1. CDR1 MNHEY and CDR2 SVGAGI come from the germline V gene. V lost 6 bases and J lost 5; bases outside the gene matches: 9. This CDR3 spans 14 amino acids. The CDR3 coding sequence is TGTGCCAGCAGCTCCTCGACAGGGCTGGAGACCCAGTACTTC. Protein product: CASSSSTGLETQYF.

The V gene is TRBV5-1, the J gene TRBJ2-5; 9 bases map to TRBD2. CDR3 size: 16 residues. With 0 bases clipped from V and 1 base from J, the junction kept 4 bases outside the gene matches. CDR1 and CDR2 (germline): SGHRS, YFSETQ. This chain's CDR3 is CASSLGLAESQETQYF. The CDR3 DNA sequence: TGCGCCAGCAGCTTGGGACTAGCGGAGTCCCAAGAGACCCAGTACTTC.

V gene TRBV6-5 combines with J gene TRBJ2-5, with a possible D match to TRBD2 (5 bases). Trimming pared 0 bases from V and 2 bases from J, leaving 7 bases between. The CDR3 consists of 14 residues. Germline CDR1 is MNHEY and CDR2 is SVGAGI. The CDR3 reads CASSYSGGQETQYF. DNA of the CDR3: TGTGCCAGCAGTTACTCTGGCGGGCAAGAGACCCAGTACTTC.

The chain carries TRBV6-5 and TRBJ1-6; 9 nucleotides agree with TRBD1. V shed 2 bases and J 8 bases; nucleotides not matched to a gene: 7. The V gene's germline CDR1 is MNHEY and CDR2 SVGAGI. CDR3 size: 16 residues. CDR3 nucleotides: TGTGCCAGCAGTTACCAACGATGGACAGGGGATTCACCCCTCCACTTT. Amino acids: CASSYQRWTGDSPLHF.

CDR3 amino acids: CASSEIAGGQTGELFF. CDR3 DNA sequence: TGTGCCAGCAGTGAAATAGCGGGGGGGCAAACCGGGGAGCTGTTTTTT. This sequence joins TRBV2 and TRBJ2-2, with TRBD2 matching over 11 bases. The CDR3 has 16 amino acids. V dropped 2 bases and J dropped 5; count of bases not matched to a gene: 4. Germline V CDR1 and CDR2: SNHLY, FYNNEI.

The V gene is TRBV6-4, the J gene TRBJ1-1; a weak D match, TRBD1 (5 bases). This CDR3 region has 13 residues. Germline lookup yields CDR1 MRHNA and CDR2 SNTAGT. V lost 5 bases to trimming and J lost 1 base, with 8 bases between them. Here the CDR3 DNA reads TGTGCCAGCAGTCAACAGGAGAACACTGAAGCTTTCTTT. Protein sequence: CASSQQENTEAFF.

CDR3 coding DNA: TGTGCCAGCATGGCAGCCGTAGCGGGAGGGCCACGGAATACGCAGTATTTT. Translated, it gives CASMAAVAGGPRNTQYF. The chain employs TRBV27 and TRBJ2-3; 11 bases are a match to TRBD2. The CDR3 is 17 amino acids. Per the germline V gene, CDR1 is MNHEY and CDR2 is SMNVEV (reference sequence). With V trimmed by 7 bases and J by 7 bases, 16 bases remained unmatched.

This rearrangement joins TRBV5-1 to TRBJ2-7; TRBD1 might be the D (6 bases). The V gene's germline CDR1 is SGHRS and CDR2 YFSETQ. This CDR3 contains 14 residues. Trimming stripped 4 bases from V and 9 bases from J, with 20 bases between. The CDR3 region is CASSMAVGGAVQYF. The CDR3 DNA is TGCGCCAGCAGCATGGCGGTTGGGGGCGCAGTGCAGTACTTC.

The chain uses TRBV7-8 and TRBJ1-4; D gene ambiguous. V was trimmed by 5 bases and J by 8 bases, leaving 21 bases between them. The CDR3 runs to 16 residues. The germline CDR1 and CDR2 sequences are SGHVS and FQNEAQ. The DNA of the CDR3 is TGTGCCAGCAGCCTTGCCATGGACCCTGTGGGAGAAAAACTGTTTTTT. It encodes CASSLAMDPVGEKLFF.

The chain's CDR3 is CSVLLTQAFF. CDR3 coding DNA: TGCAGTGTTCTACTTACCCAAGCTTTCTTT. This chain connects TRBV20-1 to TRBJ1-1, with no clear D. Looked up from germline, CDR1 is DFQATT and CDR2 is SNEGSKA (reference sequence). This CDR3 has 10 amino acids. V lost 7 bases, J lost 9 bases, and 12 bases lay in between.

The chain joins TRBV6-6 to TRBJ2-5; 9 nucleotides match TRBD2. V shed 8 bases and J 5 bases; nucleotides not matched to a gene: 9. Germline lookup yields CDR1 MNHNY and CDR2 SVGAGI (reference sequence). The CDR3 totals 14 residues. The CDR3 region is CASWRGGARETQYF. The CDR3 DNA reads as TGTGCCAGCTGGCGGGGGGGGGCTCGGGAGACCCAGTACTTC.

The V gene is TRBV29-1, the J gene TRBJ2-7; 11 bases are a match to TRBD2. CDR1 SQVTM and CDR2 ANQGSEA come from the germline V gene. V gave up 6 bases and J gave up 2 bases; unmatched junction bases: 9. The CDR3 extends over 15 amino acids. DNA of the CDR3: TGCAGCGTGCGCAGACTAGCGGGAAAGGCCTACGAGCAGTACTTC. It translates to CSVRRLAGKAYEQYF.